This entry lists 14 T cell receptor beta chains sequenced from one sample in a study of beta chain features in type 1 diabetes. Sequencing targeted expressed TCRB transcripts, as all isolated RNA had been reverse transcribed. Clones were sequenced by immunoSEQ multiplex PCR, and TCRdb holds only the in-frame ones, with some missing. The repertoire holds hundreds of thousands of clones, 25% to 35% seen once, with 0.065% in the top ten. Material for sequencing was naive CD4+ T cells from blood. These receptors all come from a man between 18 and 29 years old in good health.

The table lists this clone with a few counts. The chain is built from TRBV6-5 and TRBJ2-6; no clear D gene. CDR3 size: 15 residues. Deletions cut 3 bases from V and 4 bases from J, with 10 bases between. CDR1 and CDR2 from the germline V gene are MNHEY and SVGAGI. CDR3 coding DNA: TGTGCCAGCAGTTATAACCCCCCCGGGGCCAACGTCCTGACTTTC. This translates into CASSYNPPGANVLTF.

This clone was detected only a few times. This chain's CDR3 is CAISVGGGSQPQHF. The CDR3, as DNA: TGTGCCATCAGTGTAGGAGGGGGCAGTCAGCCCCAGCATTTT. The rearrangement joins TRBV10-3 to TRBJ1-5, with 7 bases aligning to TRBD1. Unmatched junction bases numbered 6, after V lost 4 bases and J lost 6 bases. The germline V gene has CDR1 ENHRY and CDR2 SYGVKD. This CDR3 region has 14 residues.

This clone was seen a few times. This chain links TRBV30 with TRBJ2-7; D gene unclear. The CDR3 spans 12 residues. V was clipped by 3 bases and J by 5 bases, with 11 bases between them. Germline-derived CDR1 and CDR2 are GTSNPN and SVGIG (reference sequence). CDR3 bases: TGTGCCTGGAGAGTTACAGCCCACGAGCAGTACTTC. Its translation is CAWRVTAHEQYF.

The rearrangement joins TRBV5-5 to TRBJ2-4; 13 bases agree with TRBD2. The germline V gene has CDR1 SGHKS and CDR2 YYEKEE (reference sequence). The trim removed 1 base at V and 0 bases at J, leaving 10 bases unmatched. The CDR3 loop spans 20 amino acids. CDR3: CASSLSPGTSGELAKNIQYF. In nucleotides, the CDR3 is TGTGCCAGCAGCTTGAGCCCCGGGACTAGCGGGGAACTAGCCAAAAACATTCAGTACTTC.

The chain links TRBV19 to TRBJ1-2; TRBD1 matches 8 bases. In germline, CDR1 is LNHDA, CDR2 SQIVND (reference sequence). The CDR3 length is 13 residues. The V segment lost 5 bases and the J segment 7 bases; nucleotides outside the gene matches: 6. CDR3 DNA: TGTGCCAGTAGTCCCCCGACAGGGGCTGGCTACACCTTC. Translating it yields CASSPPTGAGYTF.

The J gene is TRBJ2-3, the V gene TRBV5-4, with D maybe TRBD2 (5 bases). In germline, CDR1 is SGHNT, CDR2 YYREEE (reference sequence). Trimming shortened V by 3 bases and J by 2 bases, and 7 bases separated the two germline ends. CDR3 length equals 13 residues. The CDR3 nucleotides are TGTGCCAGCAGCTCGACTAACACAGATACGCAGTATTTT. Translating gives CASSSTNTDTQYF.

This chain uses TRBV25-1 with TRBJ2-5; D is ambiguous. The germline V gene encodes CDR1 MGHDK and CDR2 SYGVNS. The germline V and J ends were trimmed by 5 bases and 4 bases, with 8 bases remaining between them. The CDR3 runs to 12 residues. CDR3 nucleotide sequence: TGTGCCAGCAGTTTGACGGTAGAGACCCAGTACTTC. It yields the protein CASSLTVETQYF.

This clone was seen more than once but under ten times. The rearrangement links TRBV7-6 to TRBJ2-1; 7 nucleotides match TRBD1. V shed 4 bases and J 4 bases; nucleotides not matched to a gene: 10. CDR1 SGHVS and CDR2 FNYEAQ come from the germline V gene. This CDR3 is 16 amino acids long. The CDR3 sequence: CASSSGTDLQYNEQFF. The CDR3 DNA reads as TGTGCCAGCAGCTCGGGGACAGACCTTCAATACAATGAGCAGTTCTTC.

V and J are TRBV29-1 and TRBJ1-4; 7 bases map to TRBD1. The CDR3 loop spans 14 amino acids. Looked up from germline, CDR1 is SQVTM and CDR2 is ANQGSEA. The trim removed 4 bases at V and 5 bases at J, leaving 7 bases unmatched. The CDR3 sequence: CSVAGTAKNEKLFF. The CDR3 DNA is TGCAGCGTTGCCGGGACAGCCAAGAATGAAAAACTGTTTTTT. Together with reference TRBV29-1 and TRBJ1-4, the CDR3 gives the full variable domain: SAVISQKPSRDICQRGTSLTIQCQVDSQVTMMFWYRQQPGQSLTLIATANQGSEATYESGFVIDKFPISRPNLTFSTLTVSNMSPEDSSIYLCSVAGTAKNEKLFFGSGTQLSVL.

The chain recombines TRBV13 with TRBJ2-3; no clear D gene. CDR3 length: 18 residues. CDR1 PRHDT and CDR2 FYEKMQ come from the germline V gene (reference sequence). Trimming removed 3 bases at V and 2 bases at J, with 21 bases between. CDR3 nucleotides: TGTGCCAGCAGCTTTTGGCCCCGGGCGAATGAGATCACAGATACGCAGTATTTT. Translated: CASSFWPRANEITDTQYF. The full variable domain, with the rest looked up from reference TRBV13 and TRBJ2-3, is AAGVIQSPRHLIKEKRETATLKCYPIPRHDTVYWYQQGPGQDPQFLISFYEKMQSDKGSIPDRFSAQQFSDYHSELNMSSLELGDSALYFCASSFWPRANEITDTQYFGPGTRLTVL.

The genes are TRBV30 and TRBJ1-4; 7 bases fit TRBD1. Trimming at V came to 3 bases and at J to 14 bases, leaving 12 bases not matched to a gene. This CDR3 has 13 residues. Germline V gene data show CDR1 as GTSNPN and CDR2 as SVGIG (reference sequence). The CDR3 DNA is TGTGCCTGGAGGGACAGGACAGGATCTGAGCTGTTTTTT. Its protein product is CAWRDRTGSELFF.

The CDR3 DNA reads TGTGCCAGCCAGGGAGGATTAAGCACAGATACGCAGTATTTT. It translates to CASQGGLSTDTQYF. J is TRBJ2-3 and V is TRBV13; weak D call: TRBD2 (6 bases). The CDR3 covers 14 residues. CDR1 and CDR2 from the germline V gene are PRHDT and FYEKMQ (reference sequence). Trimming left V 8 bases short and J 0 bases short, with 12 bases between.

The J gene is TRBJ1-1, the V gene TRBV30; the match to TRBD1 covers 10 bases. Germline lookup yields CDR1 GTSNPN and CDR2 SVGIG (reference sequence). V trimming: 4 bases; J trimming: 2 bases; junction bases outside the gene matches: 7. The CDR3 covers 15 residues. CDR3 amino acids: CAWNPRDRGNTEAFF. CDR3 nucleotides: TGTGCCTGGAACCCGAGGGACAGGGGAAACACTGAAGCTTTCTTT.

The chain has TRBV28 and TRBJ2-7; 9 bases fit TRBD1. CDR3 length equals 13 residues. CDR1 is MDHEN, CDR2 SYDVKM, per germline. V gave up 4 bases and J gave up 6 bases; unmatched junction bases: 4. The CDR3 loop reads CASSSPDRGEQYF. CDR3 sequence (DNA): TGTGCCAGCAGTTCCCCGGACAGGGGCGAGCAGTACTTC.